The next 25 T cell receptor beta chains were all read from a single sample in a study of PD-1 blockade in classical Hodgkin lymphoma. Profiled with immunoSEQ multiplex PCR; TCRdb holds only in-frame clones, not every one. The data hold about 97,000 clones, with over 70% observed a single time. Exposure to brentuximab vedotin varied, and each patient had relapsed following autologous stem cell transplantation. The material was peripheral blood mononuclear cells (PBMCs), obtained at baseline. These receptors all stem from a human donor with classical Hodgkin lymphoma.

This chain joins TRBV12-5 and TRBJ2-5; no reliable D call. CDR1 and CDR2 (germline): LGHNT, FRNRAP. Trimming shortened V by 6 bases and J by 5 bases, and 10 bases separated the two germline ends. The CDR3 has 12 residues. CDR3 region: CASGRQGETQYF. In nucleotides, the CDR3 is TGTGCTAGTGGCCGACAAGGGGAGACCCAGTACTTC.

The rearrangement links TRBV5-1 to TRBJ2-2; no definite D call. Germline assignment: CDR1 SGHRS and CDR2 YFSETQ. CDR3 length: 14 amino acids. Trimming removed 0 bases at V and 3 bases at J, with 6 bases between. Here the CDR3 reads CASSLVQHTGELFF. CDR3 coding DNA: TGCGCCAGCAGCTTGGTTCAGCACACCGGGGAGCTGTTTTTT.

V usage is TRBV25-1 and J usage is TRBJ2-1; 9 bases are a match to TRBD2. Germline V CDR1 and CDR2: MGHDK, SYGVNS. J was trimmed by 1 base and V by 4 bases; bases with no gene match: 5. This CDR3 has 16 amino acids. For the CDR3, the DNA is TGTGCCAGCAGTGCACTGACTAGCGGTTCCTACAATGAGCAGTTCTTC. Amino acid sequence: CASSALTSGSYNEQFF.

This clone was detected only a few times. This chain uses TRBV15 with TRBJ1-5, with D uncertain. The ends were cut back, 0 bases at V and 5 bases at J, with 11 bases in the middle. The CDR3 extends over 15 amino acids. Germline V gene data show CDR1 as LNHNV and CDR2 as YYDKDF (reference sequence). The CDR3 is CATSRDGKGDQPQHF. For the CDR3, the DNA is TGTGCCACCAGCAGAGATGGGAAGGGAGATCAGCCCCAGCATTTT. The full variable domain, its missing parts supplied by reference TRBV15 and TRBJ1-5, is DAMVIQNPRYQVTQFGKPVTLSCSQTLNHNVMYWYQQKSSQAPKLLFHYYDKDFNNEADTPDNFQSRRPNTSFCFLDIRSPGLGDTAMYLCATSRDGKGDQPQHFGDGTRLSIL.

The chain employs TRBV19 and TRBJ2-2; 9 bases line up with TRBD2. CDR3 length equals 15 residues. V lost 2 bases and J lost 4; bases outside the gene matches: 2. Germline V gene data show CDR1 as LNHDA and CDR2 as SQIVND (reference sequence). CDR3 nucleotide sequence: TGTGCCAGTAGTATACTAGCGGGAAGCACCGGGGAGCTGTTTTTT. It specifies CASSILAGSTGELFF.

The V gene is TRBV5-1, the J gene TRBJ2-5; possible D gene TRBD1, 5 bases. The CDR3 is made up of 15 amino acids. V lost 1 base and J lost 5, with 15 bases in between. In germline, CDR1 is SGHRS, CDR2 YFSETQ. CDR3 coding DNA: TGCGCCAGCAGCTTGTCCCAGGGCCTTGGGGAGACCCAGTACTTC. Translating it yields CASSLSQGLGETQYF.

This clone has only a few counts. The gene calls are TRBV7-2 and TRBJ1-2; a weak D match, TRBD1 (5 bases). The CDR3 is 15 amino acids. Per germline, CDR1 SGHTA and CDR2 FQGNSA. The germline V and J ends were trimmed by 5 bases and 6 bases, with 19 bases remaining between them. The CDR3 DNA reads as TGTGCCAGCAGCCCCCGGGCAGGGACGGTTCATGGCTACACCTTC. Translated: CASSPRAGTVHGYTF.

J is TRBJ1-2 and V is TRBV6-1, with D possibly being TRBD1 (5 bases). There are 13 residues in the CDR3. CDR1 and CDR2 from the germline V gene are MNHNS and SASEGT. Trimming shortened V by 3 bases and J by 5 bases, and 10 bases separated the two germline ends. The CDR3 DNA is TGTGCCAGCAGTGACACAGGAGGATATGGCTACACCTTC. Translation gives CASSDTGGYGYTF.

The chain joins TRBV14 to TRBJ2-1; TRBD2 agrees at 9 bases. Trimming cost V 1 base and J 10 bases; bases outside gene matches: 8. This CDR3 comprises 15 residues. Germline V lookup: CDR1 SGHDN, CDR2 FVKESK. The CDR3 here is CASSQASGTTMEQFF. CDR3 nucleotides: TGTGCCAGCAGCCAAGCTAGCGGGACTACAATGGAGCAGTTCTTC.

The chain employs TRBV4-1 and TRBJ2-3, with D perhaps TRBD2 (5 bases). CDR3 length equals 16 residues. Germline CDR1 reads MGHRA; CDR2 reads YSYEKL. V was shortened by 0 bases and J by 0 bases, with 10 bases between the two germline ends. The CDR3, as DNA: TGCGCCAGCAGCCAAGACGCGGGCTTTAGCACAGATACGCAGTATTTT. Encoded protein: CASSQDAGFSTDTQYF.

The rearrangement links TRBV7-2 to TRBJ2-7; D gene unclear. The CDR3 is made up of 12 amino acids. Germline values: CDR1 SGHTA, CDR2 FQGNSA. With 5 bases removed from V and 6 bases from J, the gap between germline ends came to 11 bases. The CDR3 DNA sequence: TGTGCCAGCAGCCGACCTCCGGGCGAGCAGTACTTC. Translation gives CASSRPPGEQYF.

This chain connects TRBV10-3 to TRBJ1-5; D gene unclear. This CDR3 region has 14 residues. Germline V gene lookup returns CDR1 ENHRY and CDR2 SYGVKD. V was clipped by 0 bases and J by 11 bases, with 14 bases between them. In DNA, the CDR3 is TGTGCCATCAGTGAGTCAACGGTGAAAGGGACCCAGCATTTT. Translation gives CAISESTVKGTQHF.

The rearrangement joins TRBV5-1 to TRBJ2-7; 13 bases map to TRBD2. This CDR3 has 15 amino acids. Germline V gives CDR1 SGHRS, CDR2 YFSETQ. J gave up 2 bases and V 4 bases, and 3 bases lay outside the gene matches. CDR3 DNA: TGCGCCAGCAGCATAGGACTAGCGGGAGCCTACGAGCAGTACTTC. Its translation: CASSIGLAGAYEQYF.

The chain recombines TRBV10-3 with TRBJ1-6; no firm D call. The CDR3 spans 16 residues. V gave up 0 bases and J gave up 7 bases, with 13 bases separating them. Germline lookup yields CDR1 ENHRY and CDR2 SYGVKD. The CDR3 reads CAISESPGSTNSPLHF. The CDR3 DNA sequence: TGTGCCATCAGTGAGTCCCCGGGTTCGACCAATTCACCCCTCCACTTT.

This clone was recorded once. This chain connects TRBV10-3 to TRBJ2-3, with D possibly matching TRBD2 (6 bases). Germline values: CDR1 ENHRY, CDR2 SYGVKD. The CDR3 extends over 17 amino acids. V dropped 3 bases and J dropped 1 base, with 17 bases sitting between them. The chain's CDR3 is CAISDPGRGGGTDTQYF. The CDR3 nucleotides are TGTGCCATCAGTGACCCCGGCCGAGGAGGGGGCACAGATACGCAGTATTTT.

This chain uses TRBV2 with TRBJ2-3; D unresolved. V lost 7 bases to trimming and J lost 0 bases, with 14 bases between them. The germline gives CDR1 SNHLY, CDR2 FYNNEI. This CDR3 comprises 15 residues. In nucleotides, the CDR3 is TGTGCCAGCACTAAGCGAGGTTCTAGCACAGATACGCAGTATTTT. It specifies CASTKRGSSTDTQYF.

The chain recombines TRBV5-1 with TRBJ2-1; 8 bases are a match to TRBD1. From germline, CDR1 is SGHRS and CDR2 YFSETQ. The CDR3 is 14 residues long. The ends lost 3 bases at V and 6 bases at J; junction bases unmatched: 5. In DNA, the CDR3 is TGCGCCAGCAGCTCAACTACAGGGGGCAATGAGCAGTTCTTC. Translated, it gives CASSSTTGGNEQFF.

The rearrangement joins TRBV7-2 to TRBJ2-1, with TRBD1 matching 8 bases. J gave up 0 bases and V 6 bases, and 7 bases lay outside the gene matches. Per the germline V gene, CDR1 is SGHTA and CDR2 is FQGNSA. This CDR3 comprises 16 residues. CDR3 coding DNA: TGTGCCAGCAGTCCCCAGGGGGCGAGCTCCTACAATGAGCAGTTCTTC. It codes for CASSPQGASSYNEQFF.

The V gene is TRBV7-2, the J gene TRBJ1-2; D is uncertain. CDR1 is SGHTA, CDR2 FQGNSA, per germline. Trimming cost V 5 bases and J 4 bases, with 14 bases left between them. The CDR3 is 14 residues long. Written as DNA, the CDR3 is TGTGCCAGCAGCCCCAGTCGCCTGGTCTATGGCTACACCTTC. This translates into CASSPSRLVYGYTF. Full variable domain (remainder filled in from reference TRBV7-2 and TRBJ1-2): GAGVSQSPSNKVTEKGKDVELRCDPISGHTALYWYRQSLGQGLEFLIYFQGNSAPDKSGLPSDRFSAERTGGSVSTLTIQRTQQEDSAVYLCASSPSRLVYGYTFGSGTRLTVV.

V and J are TRBV2 and TRBJ1-5; TRBD1 matches 12 bases. The V gene's germline CDR1 is SNHLY and CDR2 FYNNEI. This CDR3 has 22 amino acids. V was clipped by 6 bases and J by 2 bases; unmatched bases: 23. The CDR3 DNA is TGTGCCAGCAGCATAAGGTTACTCGCCGGGACAGGGGGCGTAGTCGGCAATCAGCCCCAGCATTTT. Translation: CASSIRLLAGTGGVVGNQPQHF.

J is TRBJ2-5 and V is TRBV11-2; possible D gene TRBD2, 6 bases. This CDR3 comprises 14 residues. CDR1 is SGHAT, CDR2 FQNNGV, per germline. Trimming took 3 bases from V and 5 from J, leaving 13 bases between them. CDR3 sequence reads: CASSLRREWETQYF. CDR3 nucleotide sequence: TGTGCCAGCAGCTTGAGACGGGAGTGGGAGACCCAGTACTTC.

The chain links TRBV28 to TRBJ1-5; TRBD1 matches 10 bases. This CDR3 region has 16 residues. In germline, CDR1 is MDHEN, CDR2 SYDVKM. V lost 5 bases to trimming and J lost 7 bases; unmatched junction nucleotides: 11. The CDR3 region is CASSLPGQGVWQPQHF. Written as DNA, the CDR3 is TGTGCCAGCAGTCTCCCCGGACAGGGGGTTTGGCAGCCCCAGCATTTT.

This clone showed up just once. This chain links TRBV7-2 with TRBJ2-1; 8 nucleotides agree with TRBD1. CDR1 and CDR2 (germline): SGHTA, FQGNSA. There are 13 residues in the CDR3. J was trimmed by 9 bases and V by 8 bases; bases with no gene match: 9. CDR3 region: CASRTGPLGEQFF. The CDR3 DNA is TGTGCCAGCCGGACAGGGCCCCTGGGTGAGCAGTTCTTC.

V usage is TRBV10-3 and J usage is TRBJ2-3; 9 bases map to TRBD2. Trimming removed 4 bases from V and 3 bases from J; junction bases left unmatched: 2. The CDR3 runs 14 residues. The germline gives CDR1 ENHRY, CDR2 SYGVKD. Written as DNA, the CDR3 is TGTGCCATCAGTGTCGGACTAGCGACAGATACGCAGTATTTT. Residues: CAISVGLATDTQYF.

The V and J genes are TRBV5-1 and TRBJ2-5; 16 nucleotides match TRBD2. The junction had 7 bases not matched to a gene; V was cut back by 4 bases and J by 4 bases. The CDR3 extends over 17 amino acids. Germline V gene data show CDR1 as SGHRS and CDR2 as YFSETQ. The CDR3 sequence: CASSLGLAGGLGETQYF. CDR3 bases: TGCGCCAGCAGCCTGGGACTAGCGGGAGGGCTGGGAGAGACCCAGTACTTC.